This T cell receptor beta chain was sequenced for a study of blood T cell repertoires in COVID-19. The wider study: Some COVID-19 samples were acute and others convalescent; all came from the United States, Italy and Spain.

Seattle's enrolled individuals joined amid active infection and were then monitored longitudinally. Per the authors' pipeline: Estimation of nucleated cell counts was performed using reference gene primer amplification. Sequencing was performed with immunoSEQ multiplex PCR; in TCRdb, only in-frame clones are kept and a portion is missing. The V and J calls and clone size come from that table; D and trimming were worked out from the DNA. The table has about 68,000 clones, approximately 86% seen once; the top ten hold 6% to 6.5%. CDR1 is SQVTM and CDR2 is ANQGSEA in the germline V gene. The length of the CDR3 is 12 residues.

Sequences were obtained from peripheral blood. The gene calls are TRBV29-1 and TRBJ1-4, with D perhaps matching TRBD1 (5 bases). This TCR derives from a man older than 75 with COVID-19, enrolled during active disease. The CDR3 DNA follows: TGCAGTGGCGGGACCGAACAAGAAAAACTGTTTTTT. It translates to CSGGTEQEKLFF.